This TCR beta chain stems from a study of molecular identifiers for immune sequencing clone quantification. A CD8+CD4-CCR7+CD45RA+ phenotype served as the sorting definition for naive CD8 T cells. Library preparation followed earlier protocols using designated TCR primers. In TCRdb, the PCR reads were re-called with MiXCR into one record per CDR3 protein. This sample yields around 460,000 distinct CDR3 sequences, of which roughly a fifth are seen a single time; 0.7% to 1% belongs to the top ten. Study-wide results and limits: Naive cells had under 1% of molecules in clones above 20 RNA copies, effectors over 99%. Same-barcode identical TCR molecules could make highly expanded clones look smaller than they are.

The sample holds many counts of this clonotype. Its specificity is not known. The TCR sequence derives from a human donor in good health. Some libraries in this study had Jurkat cell RNA spiked in. Source material: naive CD8+ T cells from blood, with Jurkat cell RNA spiked in. This sample's subset: FACS-sorted CD8+CD4-CCR7+CD45RA+ naive T cells.

The CDR3 sequence is CASSTHWTGMGGTEAFF. CDR3 DNA sequence: TGTGCCAGCAGTACACACTGGACAGGGATGGGGGGCACTGAAGCTTTCTTT. The rearrangement links TRBV27 to TRBJ1-1, with 8 bases matching TRBD1. The CDR3 has 17 residues. Trimming took 5 bases from V and 4 from J; bases not matched to a gene: 15. CDR1 MNHEY and CDR2 SMNVEV come from the germline V gene (reference sequence).